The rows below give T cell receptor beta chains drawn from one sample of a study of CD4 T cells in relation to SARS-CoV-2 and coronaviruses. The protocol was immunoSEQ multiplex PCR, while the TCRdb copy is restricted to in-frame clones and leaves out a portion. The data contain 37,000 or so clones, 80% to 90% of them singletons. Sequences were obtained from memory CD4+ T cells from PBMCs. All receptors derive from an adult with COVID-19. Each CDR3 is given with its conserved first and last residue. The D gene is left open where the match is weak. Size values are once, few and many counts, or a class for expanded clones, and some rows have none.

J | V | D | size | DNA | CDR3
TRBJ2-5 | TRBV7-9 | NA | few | TGTGCCAGCAGCCAAGAGACCCAGTACTTC | CASSQETQYF
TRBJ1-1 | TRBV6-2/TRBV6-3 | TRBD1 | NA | TGTGCCAGCAGTTACGAAACCTTGACAGGGGGCGGCGAAGCTTTCTTT | CASSYETLTGGGEAFF
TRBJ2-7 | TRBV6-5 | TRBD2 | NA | TGTGCCAGCAGCCCAACTGGGGGGGTAGACGAGCAGTACTTC | CASSPTGGVDEQYF
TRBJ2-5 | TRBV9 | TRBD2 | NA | TGTGCCAGCAGCGAGGGGACCGCGGGGGCCCAGTACTTC | CASSEGTAGAQYF
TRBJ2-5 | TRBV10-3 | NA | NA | TGTGCCATCAGTGAGCTACAGGCGGACGAGACCCAGTACTTC | CAISELQADETQYF
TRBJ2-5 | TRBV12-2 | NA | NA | TGTGCAAGTCGCCGCTGGGGGTCCCAGTACTTC | CASRRWGSQYF
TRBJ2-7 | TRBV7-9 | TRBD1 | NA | TGTGCCAGCAGCATGGGACAGTCCTACGAGCAGTACTTC | CASSMGQSYEQYF
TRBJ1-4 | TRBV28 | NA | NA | TGTGCCAGCAGTCCGACAGTAGCCGCAACTAATGAAAAACTGTTTTTT | CASSPTVAATNEKLFF
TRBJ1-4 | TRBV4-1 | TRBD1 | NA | TGCGCCAGCATGCGGGTTAGACAGGGAGATGAAAAACTGTTTTTT | CASMRVRQGDEKLFF
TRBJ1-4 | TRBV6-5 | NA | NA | TGTGCCAGCAAGAAGGACCGAATCGTTAATGAAAAACTGTTTTTT | CASKKDRIVNEKLFF
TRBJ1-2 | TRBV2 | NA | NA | TGTGCCAGCAGATATCAAACAGGGAATTGGGATGGCTACACCTTC | CASRYQTGNWDGYTF
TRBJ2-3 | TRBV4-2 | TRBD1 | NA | TGTGCCAGCAGCCGTCAACCGGGACAGACGAGCACAGATACGCAGTATTTT | CASSRQPGQTSTDTQYF
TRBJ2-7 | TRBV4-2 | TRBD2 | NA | TGTGCCAGCAGCCTTATGACTAGCGGGAGTGGAGAGCAGTACTTC | CASSLMTSGSGEQYF
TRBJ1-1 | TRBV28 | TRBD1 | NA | TGTGCCAGCAGTTTGACAGGGCCGGCTTGGGAAGCTTTCTTT | CASSLTGPAWEAFF